A single sample gave rise to the 26 T cell receptor beta chains below, sequenced in a study of regulatory T cells in long-lasting Graves disease. The time point: newly diagnosed GD, antithyroid drugs for less than 3 months. From RNA extracted from PBMCs, the TCR library was made. Investigators prepared the TCR beta libraries by applying iRepertoire HTBI primers and Arm-PCR of CDR3 regions. TCRdb used MiXCR to reprocess the multiplex PCR reads, holding one entry per CDR3 protein. The sample consists of about 300,000 distinct CDR3 sequences, over 15% of them appearing once. The input for sequencing was peripheral blood mononuclear cells (PBMCs), taken at new diagnosis, from a patient treated with antithyroid drugs. These receptors came from a female donor with Graves disease.

This clonotype was observed many times. The chain joins TRBV28 to TRBJ2-3; TRBD2 aligns across 8 bases. The CDR3 consists of 16 residues. With 5 bases clipped from V and 2 bases from J, the junction kept 9 bases outside the gene matches. Germline CDR1 and CDR2: MDHEN and SYDVKM. The CDR3 bases are TGTGCCAGCAGTCCCCTCAGCGGGAGCCCCACAGATACGCAGTATTTT. Protein sequence: CASSPLSGSPTDTQYF.

This clonotype was seen repeatedly, ten times or more. The chain couples TRBV12-3 or TRBV12-4 to TRBJ2-3, with a tentative D call TRBD1 (5 bases). The V end was cut by 8 bases, the J end by 1 base, with 22 bases between. CDR3 length equals 17 residues. In DNA, the CDR3 is TGTGCCAGCCGCGCGTCTAGTGGGGCTCTCCGCACAGATACGCAGTATTTT. The encoded protein is CASRASSGALRTDTQYF.

This clonotype showed up many times. The V and J genes are TRBV30 and TRBJ1-3; D gene uncertain. Trimming removed 4 bases at V and 2 bases at J, with 9 bases between. The CDR3 covers 13 residues. The germline gives CDR1 GTSNPN, CDR2 SVGIG (reference sequence). The CDR3 DNA reads as TGTGCCTGGACTTTTTCGGCTGGAAACACCATATATTTT. This sequence encodes CAWTFSAGNTIYF.

This clonotype was counted at least ten times. The chain recombines TRBV12-3 or TRBV12-4 with TRBJ1-1; 8 bases line up with TRBD1. The CDR3 contains 14 residues. V lost 5 bases and J lost 0; bases outside the gene matches: 2. The CDR3 loop reads CASSGTGVNTEAFF. As DNA, the CDR3 is TGTGCCAGCAGTGGGACAGGAGTGAACACTGAAGCTTTCTTT.

The chain is built from TRBV19 and TRBJ2-1, with 9 bases identical to TRBD2. The junction had 9 bases not matched to a gene; V was cut back by 0 bases and J by 6 bases. CDR3 length: 17 residues. Germline CDR1 and CDR2: LNHDA and SQIVND (reference sequence). The CDR3 DNA reads TGTGCCAGTAGTATAGAGGTTCGCGGGAGGGGGGGCAATGAGCAGTTCTTC. It codes for CASSIEVRGRGGNEQFF. The entire variable domain, with the rest obtained from reference TRBV19 and TRBJ2-1, is as follows: DGGITQSPKYLFRKEGQNVTLSCEQNLNHDAMYWYRQDPGQGLRLIYYSQIVNDFQKGDIAEGYSVSREKKESFPLTVTSAQKNPTAFYLCASSIEVRGRGGNEQFFGPGTRLTVL.

The chain couples TRBV7-9 to TRBJ2-5; D gene unclear. TRBJ2-1 explains the end of the DNA better; the J call may be wrong. The germline gives CDR1 SEHNR, CDR2 FQNEAQ (reference sequence). The CDR3 loop spans 11 amino acids. The CDR3 nucleotides are TGTGCCAGCAGCGCCCCAGGCGGGCAGTTCTTC. Protein: CASSAPGGQFF.

This clonotype was counted many times. The V call is TRBV2, the J call TRBJ2-7; possibly TRBD1 or TRBD2 for D (5 bases each). The CDR3 consists of 16 residues. V dropped 7 bases and J dropped 6 bases, with 25 bases sitting between them. Germline V gives CDR1 SNHLY, CDR2 FYNNEI. The CDR3 spells CASKGEGPDKLAEQYF. DNA for the CDR3: TGTGCCAGCAAGGGAGAGGGACCGGACAAGTTGGCCGAGCAGTACTTC.

This clonotype was seen a few times. The chain combines TRBV19 with TRBJ2-1; no firm D call. This CDR3 comprises 11 residues. Germline V gives CDR1 LNHDA, CDR2 SQIVND (reference sequence). V was clipped by 7 bases and J by 6 bases, with 7 bases between them. The CDR3 reads CASTHRNEQFF. Here the CDR3 DNA reads TGTGCCAGTACGCACCGCAATGAGCAGTTCTTC.

This clonotype was seen more than once but under ten times. The rearrangement links TRBV19 to TRBJ1-2, with D possibly matching TRBD1 (6 bases). Trimming took off 4 bases at V and 7 bases at J, with 16 bases between the two ends. CDR3 length: 14 amino acids. Germline V lookup: CDR1 LNHDA, CDR2 SQIVND (reference sequence). CDR3 bases: TGTGCCAGTAGTACCACCGGGACACGGGGTGGCTACACCTTC. Amino acid sequence: CASSTTGTRGGYTF.

Ten or more counts support this clonotype. The chain recombines TRBV6-1 with TRBJ2-2; D is unresolved. The CDR3 is 14 amino acids. V lost 1 base and J lost 8, with 11 bases in between. CDR1 and CDR2 from the germline V gene are MNHNS and SASEGT. In nucleotides, the CDR3 is TGTGCCAGCAGTGAAGGCGCAGCCCTGGGGGAGCTGTTTTTT. Residues: CASSEGAALGELFF.

This clonotype was recorded many times. The genes are TRBV27 and TRBJ1-4; D is undetermined. Germline lookup yields CDR1 MNHEY and CDR2 SMNVEV (reference sequence). This CDR3 is 11 amino acids long. CDR3 nucleotide sequence: TGTGAACCCGGAGGGAGAGAAAAACTGTTTTTT. Translating it yields CEPGGREKLFF. Complete variable domain (other parts from reference TRBV27 and TRBJ1-4): EAQVTQNPRYLITVTGKKLTVTCSQNMNHEYMSWYRQDPGLGLRQIYYSMNVEVTDKGDVPEGYKVSRKEKRNFPLILESPSPNQTSLYFCEPGGREKLFFGSGTQLSVL.

Turning to this clonotype: This likely came from a read error, as a far larger clone is one base away. This rearrangement joins TRBV27 to TRBJ2-3; the D is unclear. Gene TRBJ2-7 matches the end of the DNA better, so the J call may be wrong. Germline CDR1 MNHEY, CDR2 SMNVEV (reference sequence). The CDR3 covers 15 residues. CDR3 nucleotides: TGTGCCAGCAGTTTATCGGCCGTATCGAAGGGTGAGCAGTACTTC. Translation gives CASSLSAVSKGEQYF.

This clonotype was detected ten times or more. The chain recombines TRBV12-3 or TRBV12-4 with TRBJ2-1, with no clear D. V was cut by 6 bases and J by 12 bases, with 12 bases left in between. The CDR3 is made up of 11 amino acids. Here the CDR3 DNA reads TGTGCCAGCAGCAGTCGAGGCATGCAGTTCTTC. Translating it yields CASSSRGMQFF.

Ten or more counts support this clonotype. The genes are TRBV6-2 or TRBV6-3 and TRBJ1-1; 8 nucleotides match TRBD1. The CDR3 length is 14 residues. Per germline, CDR1 MNHEY and CDR2 SVGEGT. Trimming took 5 bases from V and 5 from J; bases not matched to a gene: 7. CDR3: CASSVRQGQTEAFF. The CDR3 nucleotides are TGTGCCAGCAGTGTCCGACAGGGGCAGACTGAAGCTTTCTTT.

This clonotype has a count of ten or more. CDR3 nucleotide sequence: TGTGCCAGCAGCCCAGTGGGGGCCGACACAGATACGCAGTATTTT. This sequence encodes CASSPVGADTDTQYF. The rearrangement uses TRBV7-3 and TRBJ2-3, with D possibly TRBD1 on 6 matching bases. CDR1 is SGHTA, CDR2 FQGTGA, per germline. The V end was cut by 5 bases, the J end by 2 bases, with 14 bases between. The CDR3 contains 15 residues. The full variable domain, rest sourced from reference TRBV7-3 and TRBJ2-3, is GAGVSQTPSNKVTEKGKYVELRCDPISGHTALYWYRQSLGQGPEFLIYFQGTGAADDSGLPNDRFFAVRPEGSVSTLKIQRTERGDSAVYLCASSPVGADTDTQYFGPGTRLTVL.

The chain has TRBV30 and TRBJ2-1; D not resolved. CDR1 is GTSNPN and CDR2 is SVGIG in the germline V gene (reference sequence). The CDR3 runs to 14 residues. The ends were cut back, 4 bases at V and 0 bases at J, with 10 bases in the middle. Here the CDR3 DNA reads TGTGCCTGGAATGCGGACGGCTCCTACAATGAGCAGTTCTTC. Protein: CAWNADGSYNEQFF.

The rearrangement uses TRBV24-1 and TRBJ2-2; possible D gene TRBD2, 5 bases. V gave up 5 bases and J gave up 0 bases, with 12 bases separating them. This CDR3 region has 16 residues. CDR1 KGHDR and CDR2 SFDVKD come from the germline V gene. The CDR3 spells CATSGVGAPNTGELFF. The CDR3 DNA follows: TGTGCCACCAGTGGGGTGGGAGCCCCGAACACCGGGGAGCTGTTTTTT.

This clonotype was seen many times. This chain uses TRBV27 with TRBJ2-7; 7 bases fit TRBD2. J gave up 4 bases and V 3 bases, and 6 bases lay outside the gene matches. The V gene's germline CDR1 is MNHEY and CDR2 SMNVEV (reference sequence). This CDR3 has 14 residues. In DNA form, the CDR3 reads TGTGCCAGCAGTTTGAAGGCGGGAGTATACGAGCAGTACTTC. It encodes CASSLKAGVYEQYF.

The chain couples TRBV6-1 to TRBJ1-5; D may be TRBD1 (5 bases). The length of the CDR3 is 15 residues. V lost 1 base to trimming and J lost 2 bases, with 9 bases between them. Germline V gene lookup returns CDR1 MNHNS and CDR2 SASEGT. Here the CDR3 DNA reads TGTGCCAGCAGTGAAGGATCGGGGGGCAATCAGCCCCAGCATTTT. Protein: CASSEGSGGNQPQHF.

On this clonotype: This likely reflects a read error, since a far larger clone is one base away. The V and J genes are TRBV20-1 and TRBJ2-1; 10 bases are a match to TRBD2. The J call may be mistaken, given a closer DNA end match to TRBJ2-3. Looked up from germline, CDR1 is DFQATT and CDR2 is SNEGSKA (reference sequence). This CDR3 has 15 residues. The CDR3 DNA reads as TGCAGTGCTAGGGGACTAGCGAGAGTAAGGGATACGCAGTATTTT. This encodes CSARGLARVRDTQYF.

In this sample, this clonotype turned up many times. This chain links TRBV5-1 with TRBJ1-1; D might be TRBD1 (5 bases). The V gene lost 5 bases and the J gene lost 5 bases, with 19 bases spanning the gap. Germline assignment: CDR1 SGHRS and CDR2 YFSETQ. The CDR3 extends over 15 amino acids. The CDR3 loop reads CASRVSVGEETEAFF. As DNA, the CDR3 is TGCGCCAGCAGAGTAAGCGTGGGGGAGGAAACTGAAGCTTTCTTT.

The sample holds many counts of this clonotype. The genes are TRBV19 and TRBJ2-5; D possibly corresponds to TRBD1 (5 bases). Germline assignment: CDR1 LNHDA and CDR2 SQIVND (reference sequence). The V end was cut by 1 base, the J end by 7 bases, with 10 bases between. The CDR3 is made up of 13 amino acids. This CDR3 is CASSIGQHGTQYF. For the CDR3, the DNA is TGTGCCAGTAGTATAGGACAGCATGGGACCCAGTACTTC.

This clonotype was seen a handful of times. The chain employs TRBV5-1 and TRBJ2-7; D not resolved. V lost 5 bases, J lost 3 bases, and 9 bases lay in between. Germline V CDR1 and CDR2: SGHRS, YFSETQ. This CDR3 comprises 12 residues. CDR3 coding DNA: TGCGCCAGCAGAGCGTCGGGCTACGAGCAGTACTTC. The encoded protein is CASRASGYEQYF.

This clonotype was seen ten or more times. The V and J genes are TRBV24-1 and TRBJ2-1, with D perhaps matching TRBD1 or TRBD2 (5 bases each). Germline values: CDR1 KGHDR, CDR2 SFDVKD. V shed 2 bases and J shed 6 bases, with 7 bases lying between them. The CDR3 runs 13 residues. DNA of the CDR3: TGTGCCACCAGTGATTGGGACCGCAATGAGCAGTTCTTC. It is translated as CATSDWDRNEQFF.

This clonotype has a handful of counts. The chain employs TRBV27 and TRBJ1-4; 9 nucleotides line up with TRBD1. The CDR3 is 14 residues long. Germline-derived CDR1 and CDR2 are MNHEY and SMNVEV (reference sequence). The J segment lost 6 bases and the V segment lost 4 bases, leaving 3 bases of the junction unmatched. CDR3 amino acids: CASSSGQGYEKLFF. As DNA, the CDR3 is TGTGCCAGCAGTTCGGGACAGGGCTATGAAAAACTGTTTTTT.

Ten or more counts support this clonotype. This chain uses TRBV28 with TRBJ1-1; D not resolved. The CDR3 has 13 amino acids. Germline assignment: CDR1 MDHEN and CDR2 SYDVKM. V lost 6 bases, J lost 6 bases, and 14 bases lay in between. CDR3 amino acids: CASRPTAVAEAFF. CDR3 nucleotides: TGTGCCAGCAGGCCTACCGCCGTGGCTGAAGCTTTCTTT.